Reported below is one T cell receptor (beta chain). What it binds is not known. A 200 ng quantity of DNA, tens of thousands of T cell genomes, went into the sorted-subset replicate PCRs. Assay used: immunoSEQ multiplex PCR; TCRdb lists only in-frame clones, some missing. The sample includes approximately 1,500,000 clones, roughly 96% of them seen just once. This record belongs to a study of shared clonotypes between healthy human individuals. Whole-study findings and limits: Memory subsets had estimated richness that was generally smaller than that of naive subsets.

CDR1 is ENHRY, CDR2 SYGVKD, per germline. The CDR3 totals 15 residues. V lost 7 bases and J lost 0, with 15 bases in between. The specimen sequenced was naive CD4+ T cells sorted from blood. As for subset: CD45RA+ positively selected. This chain uses TRBV10-3 with TRBJ1-2; D is unresolved. This TCR was recovered from a man aged 30-40 years in good health. The CDR3 coding sequence is TGTGCCATCACCTCGGATCAACAGCCTAACTATGGCTACACCTTC. Its protein product is CAITSDQQPNYGYTF.